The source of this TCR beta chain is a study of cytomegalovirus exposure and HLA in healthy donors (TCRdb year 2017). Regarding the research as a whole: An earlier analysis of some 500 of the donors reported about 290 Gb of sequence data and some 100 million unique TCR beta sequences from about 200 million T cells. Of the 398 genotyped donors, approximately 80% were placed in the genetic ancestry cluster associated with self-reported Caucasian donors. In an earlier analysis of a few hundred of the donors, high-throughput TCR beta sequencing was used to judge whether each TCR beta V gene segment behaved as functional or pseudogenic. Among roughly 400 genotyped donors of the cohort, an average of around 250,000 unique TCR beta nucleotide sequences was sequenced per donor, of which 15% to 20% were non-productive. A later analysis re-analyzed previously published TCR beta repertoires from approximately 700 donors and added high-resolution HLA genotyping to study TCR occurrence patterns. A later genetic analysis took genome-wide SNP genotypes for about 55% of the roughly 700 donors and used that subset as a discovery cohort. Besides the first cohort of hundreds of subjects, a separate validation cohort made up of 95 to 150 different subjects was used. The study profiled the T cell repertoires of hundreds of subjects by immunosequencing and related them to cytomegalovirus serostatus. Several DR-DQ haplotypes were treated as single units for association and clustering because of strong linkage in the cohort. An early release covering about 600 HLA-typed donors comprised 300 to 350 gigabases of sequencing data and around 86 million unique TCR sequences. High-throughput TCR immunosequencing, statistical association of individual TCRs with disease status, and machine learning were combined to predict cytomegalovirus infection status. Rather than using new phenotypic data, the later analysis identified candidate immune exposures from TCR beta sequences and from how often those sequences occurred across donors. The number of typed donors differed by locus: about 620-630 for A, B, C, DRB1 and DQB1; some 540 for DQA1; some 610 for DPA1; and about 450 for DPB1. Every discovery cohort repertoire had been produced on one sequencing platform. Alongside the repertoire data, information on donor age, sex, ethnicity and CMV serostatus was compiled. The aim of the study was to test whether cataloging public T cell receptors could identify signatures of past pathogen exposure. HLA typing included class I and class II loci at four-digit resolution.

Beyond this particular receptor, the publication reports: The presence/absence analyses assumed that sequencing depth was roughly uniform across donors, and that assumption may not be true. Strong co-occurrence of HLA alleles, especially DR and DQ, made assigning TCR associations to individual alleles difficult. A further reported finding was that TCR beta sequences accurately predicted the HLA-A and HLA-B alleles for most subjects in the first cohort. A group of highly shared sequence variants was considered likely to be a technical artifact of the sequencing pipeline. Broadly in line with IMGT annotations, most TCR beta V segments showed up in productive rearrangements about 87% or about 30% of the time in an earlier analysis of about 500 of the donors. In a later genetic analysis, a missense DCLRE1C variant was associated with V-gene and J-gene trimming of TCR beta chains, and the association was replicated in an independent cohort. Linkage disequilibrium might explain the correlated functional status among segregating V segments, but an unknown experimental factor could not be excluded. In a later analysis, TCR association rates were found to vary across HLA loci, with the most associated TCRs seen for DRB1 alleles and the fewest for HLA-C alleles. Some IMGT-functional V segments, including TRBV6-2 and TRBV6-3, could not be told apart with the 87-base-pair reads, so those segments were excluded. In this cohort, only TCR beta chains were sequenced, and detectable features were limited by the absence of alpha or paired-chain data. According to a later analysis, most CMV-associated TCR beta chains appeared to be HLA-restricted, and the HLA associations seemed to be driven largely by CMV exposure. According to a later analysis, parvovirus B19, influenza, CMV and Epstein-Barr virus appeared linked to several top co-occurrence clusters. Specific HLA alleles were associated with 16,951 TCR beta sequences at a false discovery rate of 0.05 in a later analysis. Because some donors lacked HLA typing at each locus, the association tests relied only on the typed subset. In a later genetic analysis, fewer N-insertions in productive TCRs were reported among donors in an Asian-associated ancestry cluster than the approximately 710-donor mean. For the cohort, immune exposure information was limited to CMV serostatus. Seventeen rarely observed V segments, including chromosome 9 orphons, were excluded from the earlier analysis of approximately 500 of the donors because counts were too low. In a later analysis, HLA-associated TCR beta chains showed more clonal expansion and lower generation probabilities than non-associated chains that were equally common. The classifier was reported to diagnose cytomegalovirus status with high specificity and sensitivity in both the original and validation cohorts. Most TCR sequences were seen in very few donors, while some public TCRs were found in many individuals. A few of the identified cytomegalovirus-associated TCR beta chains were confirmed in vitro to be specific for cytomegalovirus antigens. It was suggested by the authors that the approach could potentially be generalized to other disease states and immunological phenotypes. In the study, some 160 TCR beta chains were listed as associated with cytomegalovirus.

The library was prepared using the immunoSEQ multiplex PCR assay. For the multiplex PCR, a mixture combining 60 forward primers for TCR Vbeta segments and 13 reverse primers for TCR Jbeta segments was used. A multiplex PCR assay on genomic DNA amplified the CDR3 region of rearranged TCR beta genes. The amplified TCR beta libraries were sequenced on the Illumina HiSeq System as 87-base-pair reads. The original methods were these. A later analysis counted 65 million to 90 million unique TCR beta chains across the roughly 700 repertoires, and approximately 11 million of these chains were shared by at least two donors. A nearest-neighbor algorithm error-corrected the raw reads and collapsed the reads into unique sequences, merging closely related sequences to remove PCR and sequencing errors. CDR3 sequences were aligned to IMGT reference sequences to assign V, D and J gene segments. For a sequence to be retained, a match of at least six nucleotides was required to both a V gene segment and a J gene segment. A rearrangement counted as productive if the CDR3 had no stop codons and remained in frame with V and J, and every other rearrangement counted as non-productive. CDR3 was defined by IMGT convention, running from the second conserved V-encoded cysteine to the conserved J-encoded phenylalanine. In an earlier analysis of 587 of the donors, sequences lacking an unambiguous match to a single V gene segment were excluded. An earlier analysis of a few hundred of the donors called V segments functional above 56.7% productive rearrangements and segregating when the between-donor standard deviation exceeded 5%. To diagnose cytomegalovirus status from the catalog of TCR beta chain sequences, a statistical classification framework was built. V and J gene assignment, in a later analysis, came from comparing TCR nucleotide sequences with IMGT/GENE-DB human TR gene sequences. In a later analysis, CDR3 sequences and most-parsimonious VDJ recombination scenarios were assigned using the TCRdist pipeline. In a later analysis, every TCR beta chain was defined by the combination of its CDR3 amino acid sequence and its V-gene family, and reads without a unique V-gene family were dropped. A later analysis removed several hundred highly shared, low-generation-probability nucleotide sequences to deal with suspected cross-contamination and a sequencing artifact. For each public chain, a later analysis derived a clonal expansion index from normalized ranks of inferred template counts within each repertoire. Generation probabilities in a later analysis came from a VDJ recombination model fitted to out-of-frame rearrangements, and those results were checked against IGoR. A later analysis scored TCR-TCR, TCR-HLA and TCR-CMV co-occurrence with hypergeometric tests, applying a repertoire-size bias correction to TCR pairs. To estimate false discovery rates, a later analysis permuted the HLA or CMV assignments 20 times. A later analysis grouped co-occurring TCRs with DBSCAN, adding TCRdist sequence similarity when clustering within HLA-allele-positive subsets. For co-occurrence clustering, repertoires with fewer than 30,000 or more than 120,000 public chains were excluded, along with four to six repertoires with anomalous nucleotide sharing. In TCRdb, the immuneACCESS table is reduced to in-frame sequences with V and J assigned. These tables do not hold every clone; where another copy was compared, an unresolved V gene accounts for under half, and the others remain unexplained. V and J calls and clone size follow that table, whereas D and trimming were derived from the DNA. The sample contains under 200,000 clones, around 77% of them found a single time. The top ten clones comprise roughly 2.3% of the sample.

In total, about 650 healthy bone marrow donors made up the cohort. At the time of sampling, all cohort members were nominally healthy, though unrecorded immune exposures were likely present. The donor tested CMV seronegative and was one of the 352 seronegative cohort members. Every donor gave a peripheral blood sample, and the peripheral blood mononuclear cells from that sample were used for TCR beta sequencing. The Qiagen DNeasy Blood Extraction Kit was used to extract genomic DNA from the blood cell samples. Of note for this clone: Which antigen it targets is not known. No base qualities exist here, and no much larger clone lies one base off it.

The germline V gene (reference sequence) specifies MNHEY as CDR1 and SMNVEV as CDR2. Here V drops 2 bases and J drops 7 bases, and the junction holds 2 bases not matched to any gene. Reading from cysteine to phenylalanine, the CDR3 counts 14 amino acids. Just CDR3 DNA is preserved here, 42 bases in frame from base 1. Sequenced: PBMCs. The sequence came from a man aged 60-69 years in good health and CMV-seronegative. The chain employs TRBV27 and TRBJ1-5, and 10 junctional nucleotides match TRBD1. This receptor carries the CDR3 CASSLGTGVQPQHF. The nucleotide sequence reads TGTGCCAGCAGTTTAGGGACAGGGGTACAGCCCCAGCATTTT.